These 18 T cell receptor beta chains share one sample of origin, sequenced in a study of metastatic and nonmetastatic thyroid tumors. TCRdb reanalyzed the PCR reads via MiXCR. The sample holds tens of thousands of clones, 13% seen once. All patients were treatment-naive before thyroid surgery. Sequencing was performed on blood. The receptors shown here come from a female donor with papillary thyroid cancer or a benign thyroid nodule (not recorded which). Some clones in this sample may be carry-over from other donors' samples.

This clone was seen ten or more times. V and J are TRBV4-1 and TRBJ1-1, with no clear D. Deletions cut 0 bases from V and 3 bases from J, with 5 bases between. The germline V gene has CDR1 MGHRA and CDR2 YSYEKL. CDR3 length equals 13 residues. CDR3 DNA sequence: TGCGCCAGCAGCCAAGACGCGGACACTGAAGCTTTCTTT. This encodes CASSQDADTEAFF.

This clone occurred a few times. The chain couples TRBV6-1 to TRBJ2-7, with TRBD1 identical over 7 bases. The CDR3 runs 11 residues. Germline CDR1 and CDR2: MNHNS and SASEGT. V was pared by 6 bases and J by 6 bases, with 2 bases of the junction left unmatched. The DNA of the CDR3 is TGTGCCAGCAGACGACAGGGCGAGCAGTACTTC. Its protein product is CASRRQGEQYF.

This clone was observed many times. V is TRBV29-1 and J is TRBJ2-1; D gene uncertain. Trimming shortened V by 2 bases and J by 8 bases, and 13 bases separated the two germline ends. The CDR3 consists of 13 residues. CDR1 and CDR2 (germline): SQVTM, ANQGSEA. The CDR3 region is CSVEPPLRDEQFF. The CDR3 bases are TGCAGCGTTGAACCCCCCCTAAGGGATGAGCAGTTCTTC.

This clone was seen ten or more times. The chain combines TRBV15 with TRBJ2-2; D possibly corresponds to TRBD1 (5 bases). Trimming left V 3 bases short and J 0 bases short, with 23 bases between. This CDR3 has 20 amino acids. CDR1 is LNHNV, CDR2 YYDKDF, per germline (reference sequence). CDR3 residues: CATSSTGFVRVRSNTGELFF. Here the CDR3 DNA reads TGTGCCACCAGCAGCACGGGTTTCGTCAGGGTGAGATCGAACACCGGGGAGCTGTTTTTT.

The J gene is TRBJ2-7, the V gene TRBV20-1; possibly TRBD2 for D (7 bases). V lost 1 base to trimming and J lost 6 bases, with 25 bases between them. Germline CDR1 reads DFQATT; CDR2 reads SNEGSKA (reference sequence). This CDR3 spans 17 amino acids. CDR3 residues: CSARGRGSGVREGEQYF. CDR3 sequence (DNA): TGCAGTGCTAGAGGAAGGGGGAGCGGGGTACGGGAAGGCGAGCAGTACTTC.

This clone was observed a few times. The V call is TRBV2, the J call TRBJ2-7; 8 bases map to TRBD1. CDR1 and CDR2 from the germline V gene are SNHLY and FYNNEI. This CDR3 contains 15 residues. Trimming cost V 2 bases and J 7 bases; bases outside gene matches: 10. For the CDR3, the DNA is TGTGCCAGCAGTGAAAATTACAGGGGGTCTGGGGAGCAGTACTTC. Its translation is CASSENYRGSGEQYF.

This clone was observed at least ten times. CDR3 sequence reads: CASTRREREAQETQYF. The CDR3 nucleotides read TGTGCCAGCACCCGAAGGGAGCGGGAGGCCCAAGAGACCCAGTACTTC. This chain uses TRBV6-1 with TRBJ2-5; 9 bases are a match to TRBD2. The CDR3 covers 16 residues. Germline loops: CDR1 MNHNS, CDR2 SASEGT. The V and J ends lost 7 bases and 1 base, in that order; junction bases with no gene match: 10.

This clone was recorded many times. The chain recombines TRBV6-6 with TRBJ2-2; 13 positions match TRBD2. V trimming: 4 bases; J trimming: 0 bases; junction bases outside the gene matches: 11. The germline CDR1 and CDR2 sequences are MNHNY and SVGAGI (reference sequence). CDR3 length: 20 amino acids. The CDR3 spells CASSSLGSTSGRANTGELFF. Written as DNA, the CDR3 is TGTGCCAGCAGTTCACTAGGGTCCACTAGCGGGAGGGCGAACACCGGGGAGCTGTTTTTT.

The chain combines TRBV5-1 with TRBJ2-2; 10 nucleotides match TRBD1. Germline CDR1 is SGHRS and CDR2 is YFSETQ. CDR3 size: 15 residues. After removal of 4 bases from V and 6 bases from J, the junction contained 6 bases not matched to a gene. The CDR3 DNA reads as TGCGCCAGCAGCGCCGGGACAGGGGCGTCCGGGGAGCTGTTTTTT. This codes for CASSAGTGASGELFF. The full variable domain, rest sourced from reference TRBV5-1 and TRBJ2-2, is KAGVTQTPRYLIKTRGQQVTLSCSPISGHRSVSWYQQTPGQGLQFLFEYFSETQRNKGNFPGRFSGRQFSNSRSEMNVSTLELGDSALYLCASSAGTGASGELFFGEGSRLTVL.

This clone occurred many times. The V and J genes are TRBV13 and TRBJ2-7; 14 bases fit TRBD2. Germline lookup yields CDR1 PRHDT and CDR2 FYEKMQ (reference sequence). This CDR3 comprises 15 residues. The ends lost 5 bases at V and 4 bases at J; junction bases unmatched: 4. DNA for the CDR3: TGTGCCAGCAGCGCACGGACTAGCGGGGGGTACGAGCAGTACTTC. As protein: CASSARTSGGYEQYF.

V is TRBV20-1 and J is TRBJ2-1; TRBD1 is a possible D gene (5 bases). The germline CDR1 and CDR2 sequences are DFQATT and SNEGSKA (reference sequence). The CDR3 has 14 residues. The V end was cut by 5 bases, the J end by 8 bases, with 19 bases between. The CDR3 sequence is CSASNGASVDEQFF. Here the CDR3 DNA reads TGCAGTGCTTCAAATGGGGCCAGTGTCGATGAGCAGTTCTTC.

This clone was detected many times. The chain carries TRBV5-4 and TRBJ2-6, with D perhaps matching TRBD1 or TRBD2 (5 bases each). Germline lookup yields CDR1 SGHNT and CDR2 YYREEE (reference sequence). The length of the CDR3 is 18 residues. Between the trimmed V and J ends, which lost 0 bases and 0 bases, there was a span of 13 bases. CDR3: CASSLAWGPSSGANVLTF. The CDR3 nucleotides are TGTGCCAGCAGCTTGGCATGGGGACCCAGCTCTGGGGCCAACGTCCTGACTTTC.

The rearrangement uses TRBV11-2 and TRBJ2-7; D is perhaps TRBD2 (6 bases). Germline CDR1 and CDR2: SGHAT and FQNNGV. The CDR3 spans 15 residues. V gave up 1 base and J gave up 2 bases, with 12 bases separating them. CDR3 sequence: CASSLGPGGTYEQYF. CDR3 sequence (DNA): TGTGCCAGCAGCTTAGGGCCGGGCGGGACCTACGAGCAGTACTTC.

This clone was counted at least ten times. This sequence joins TRBV11-2 and TRBJ2-1, with 9 bases aligning to TRBD2. The germline CDR1 and CDR2 sequences are SGHAT and FQNNGV. V lost 1 base to trimming and J lost 6 bases; unmatched junction nucleotides: 4. CDR3 size: 15 residues. In DNA, the CDR3 is TGTGCCAGCAGCTTAGGTAGCGGGAGTCTCAATGAGCAGTTCTTC. The encoded protein is CASSLGSGSLNEQFF.

This clone was detected a few times. V gene TRBV2 combines with J gene TRBJ2-7; 8 bases fit TRBD1. This CDR3 has 14 amino acids. CDR1 and CDR2 (germline): SNHLY, FYNNEI. The junction had 11 bases not matched to a gene; V was cut back by 6 bases and J by 7 bases. This CDR3 is CASSLDRDIFEQYF. Here the CDR3 DNA reads TGTGCCAGCAGCCTGGACAGGGATATCTTTGAGCAGTACTTC.

The genes are TRBV7-2 and TRBJ1-3; tentatively, D is TRBD1 (5 bases). V was pared by 5 bases and J by 9 bases, with 20 bases between. Germline values: CDR1 SGHTA, CDR2 FQGNSA. The CDR3 loop spans 15 amino acids. CDR3 sequence reads: CASSTLGSGGTTIYF. The CDR3 DNA is TGTGCCAGCAGCACCCTGGGCAGCGGGGGGACCACCATATATTTT.

This clone is labeled as medium-sized. The rearrangement uses TRBV6-1 and TRBJ2-7; 8 bases match TRBD2. Per germline, CDR1 MNHNS and CDR2 SASEGT. This CDR3 contains 15 residues. V lost 7 bases and J lost 2; bases outside the gene matches: 10. DNA for the CDR3: TGTGCCAGCACTGAGACTAGCGCCCCGACCTACGAGCAGTACTTC. Translation gives CASTETSAPTYEQYF.

This clone was seen many times. J is TRBJ2-1 and V is TRBV4-2, with TRBD2 identical over 10 bases. The CDR3 is 19 residues long. Germline CDR1 reads LGHNA; CDR2 reads YNFKEQ. Germline trimming cut 4 bases from V and 0 bases from J; bases unmatched to any gene: 12. The CDR3 is CASSPPEGASGSSYNEQFF. The CDR3 bases are TGTGCCAGCAGCCCGCCCGAGGGGGCTAGCGGGAGCTCCTACAATGAGCAGTTCTTC.